Each of the 30 T cell receptor beta chains below was sequenced from the same sample in a study of blood T cells in healthy people across ages. Sample-barcoded 5' priming and a J-beta primer mix drove a second PCR of roughly 7 to 11 cycles. In TCRdb, the 5' RACE reads were re-called with MiXCR into one record per CDR3 protein. The sample includes roughly 1.6 million distinct CDR3 sequences, roughly 32% of them seen just once. Sequenced: blood. The receptors derive from a woman in her thirties in good health.

V is TRBV5-5 and J is TRBJ2-7; 10 bases map to TRBD1. Germline V gene data show CDR1 as SGHKS and CDR2 as YYEKEE (reference sequence). The trim removed 1 base at V and 6 bases at J, leaving 10 bases unmatched. The CDR3 length is 16 residues. DNA for the CDR3: TGTGCCAGCAGCTTGACCTTCCGGACAGGGGGATGCGAGCAGTACTTC. The encoded protein is CASSLTFRTGGCEQYF.

The chain is built from TRBV7-2 and TRBJ2-3, with TRBD2 matching over 9 bases. CDR3 length: 18 amino acids. V shed 2 bases, J shed 1 base, and the junction held 10 bases outside the gene matches. Germline-derived CDR1 and CDR2 are SGHTA and FQGNSA. The CDR3 region is CASSLRAGGLSGTDTQYF. The CDR3 nucleotides read TGTGCCAGCAGCTTACGAGCGGGGGGCCTCTCGGGCACAGATACGCAGTATTTT.

In this sample, this clonotype turned up a few times. DNA of the CDR3: TGTGCCAGCAGCCACGGGAAGGGGGCAAGGGGGACCCAGTACTTC. Protein product: CASSHGKGARGTQYF. The V and J genes are TRBV3-1 and TRBJ2-5; 7 bases match TRBD1. V gave up 3 bases and J gave up 7 bases; unmatched junction bases: 11. CDR1 and CDR2 (germline): LGHDT, YNNKEL (reference sequence). The CDR3 consists of 15 residues.

The CDR3 DNA sequence: TGTGCCAGCAGTCGTGAAGCGGGGGGGGCCTACGAGCAGTACTTC. It encodes CASSREAGGAYEQYF. The rearrangement joins TRBV27 to TRBJ2-7, with 10 nucleotides matching TRBD2. The CDR3 contains 15 residues. Trimming took 5 bases from V and 2 from J; bases not matched to a gene: 6. Germline V gene data show CDR1 as MNHEY and CDR2 as SMNVEV (reference sequence).

A remark on this clonotype: Germline and junction disagree at one end, which may indicate a read error. The chain has TRBV12-3 or TRBV12-4 and TRBJ1-1; D is uncertain. The CDR3 spans 15 residues. The CDR3 DNA sequence: TGTGCCAGCAGTTTACCCGGTCTGGGGAACTCTGAAGCTTTCTTT. Protein product: CASSLPGLGNSEAFF.

This clonotype was counted once. J is TRBJ1-1 and V is TRBV7-9; tentatively, D is TRBD1 (5 bases). V dropped 7 bases and J dropped 3 bases, with 24 bases sitting between them. Germline CDR1 SEHNR, CDR2 FQNEAQ (reference sequence). The CDR3 totals 17 residues. CDR3 DNA: TGTGCCAGCAAGCTTAGTTACCCAGGGCCAAAGGACACTGAAGCTTTCTTT. Encoded protein: CASKLSYPGPKDTEAFF.

The rearrangement joins TRBV19 to TRBJ2-7; D tentatively fits TRBD1 or TRBD2 (5 bases each). This CDR3 comprises 15 residues. The V end lost 6 bases, the J end lost 2 bases, and 17 bases lay between the germline ends. The germline CDR1 and CDR2 sequences are LNHDA and SQIVND (reference sequence). CDR3 region: CASSNIRDGAYEQYF. CDR3 sequence (DNA): TGTGCCAGTAGCAACATCCGGGACGGAGCCTACGAGCAGTACTTC.

The chain recombines TRBV5-5 with TRBJ2-3; D assignment may be TRBD1 or TRBD2 (6 bases each). This CDR3 is 19 amino acids long. CDR1 is SGHKS and CDR2 is YYEKEE in the germline V gene (reference sequence). V lost 1 base and J 5 bases, leaving 26 bases between the germline ends. CDR3 bases: TGTGCCAGCAGCTTGACCTCCCCCCCGGACAGATTCGGGAGAGATACGCAGTATTTT. This gives the protein CASSLTSPPDRFGRDTQYF.

This clonotype has ten or more counts. This sequence joins TRBV29-1 and TRBJ1-2; 7 bases fit TRBD1. Germline V lookup: CDR1 SQVTM, CDR2 ANQGSEA. Trimming cost V 5 bases and J 5 bases; bases outside gene matches: 2. CDR3 length: 11 amino acids. For the CDR3, the DNA is TGCAGCGTTTGGACAGGTTATGGCTACACCTTC. Translated, it gives CSVWTGYGYTF. Full variable domain (remainder filled in from reference TRBV29-1 and TRBJ1-2): SAVISQKPSRDICQRGTSLTIQCQVDSQVTMMFWYRQQPGQSLTLIATANQGSEATYESGFVIDKFPISRPNLTFSTLTVSNMSPEDSSIYLCSVWTGYGYTFGSGTRLTVV.

This clonotype was counted between two and nine times. This chain joins TRBV7-9 and TRBJ2-2, with TRBD2 matching over 8 bases. The CDR3 contains 16 residues. V lost 6 bases to trimming and J lost 0 bases; unmatched junction nucleotides: 6. In germline, CDR1 is SEHNR, CDR2 FQNEAQ (reference sequence). The CDR3 DNA is TGTGCCAGCAGAACACTGGGACTAGCGAACACCGGGGAGCTGTTTTTT. Protein sequence: CASRTLGLANTGELFF.

This clonotype was counted between two and nine times. The CDR3 sequence: CASTTYEQYF. The CDR3 region has the DNA TGTGCCAGCACGACCTACGAGCAGTACTTC. The chain is built from TRBV2 and TRBJ2-7; D gene ambiguous. V was clipped by 7 bases and J by 2 bases, with 3 bases between them. Germline V lookup: CDR1 SNHLY, CDR2 FYNNEI. The CDR3 consists of 10 residues.

This chain uses TRBV20-1 with TRBJ2-1, with D maybe TRBD2 (5 bases). There are 12 residues in the CDR3. V was shortened by 7 bases and J by 8 bases, with 15 bases between the two germline ends. Looked up from germline, CDR1 is DFQATT and CDR2 is SNEGSKA (reference sequence). DNA of the CDR3: TGCAGTGTTTCGGCCGGAGGTGATGAGCAGTTCTTC. Amino acids: CSVSAGGDEQFF.

J is TRBJ2-7 and V is TRBV27; 7 bases are a match to TRBD1. The CDR3 is made up of 15 amino acids. V shed 2 bases, J shed 5 bases, and the junction held 9 bases outside the gene matches. Germline V gene lookup returns CDR1 MNHEY and CDR2 SMNVEV (reference sequence). CDR3 sequence: CASSLGVRGGNEQYF. The DNA of the CDR3 is TGTGCCAGCAGTTTAGGGGTAAGAGGGGGCAACGAGCAGTACTTC.

This clonotype was seen only a few times. J is TRBJ2-7 and V is TRBV5-1, with 10 positions matching TRBD2. Germline loops: CDR1 SGHRS, CDR2 YFSETQ. The CDR3 sequence is 16 residues long. Trimming at V came to 0 bases and at J to 3 bases, leaving 6 bases not matched to a gene. The CDR3 loop is CASSLALAGVNYEQYF. CDR3 nucleotides: TGCGCCAGCAGCTTGGCCCTAGCGGGGGTAAACTACGAGCAGTACTTC.

This clonotype was seen only a few times. The chain uses TRBV6-1 and TRBJ2-3; D is unresolved. With 3 bases removed from V and 2 bases from J, the gap between germline ends came to 3 bases. Per germline, CDR1 MNHNS and CDR2 SASEGT. This CDR3 has 12 residues. The DNA for the CDR3 is TGTGCCAGCAGTGAGAACACAGATACGCAGTATTTT. This encodes CASSENTDTQYF.

Only a few counts were recorded for this clonotype. This chain joins TRBV6-5 and TRBJ2-3; no firm D call. Per germline, CDR1 MNHEY and CDR2 SVGAGI. The CDR3 has 15 residues. V was cut by 2 bases and J by 0 bases, with 9 bases left in between. CDR3 nucleotides: TGTGCCAGCAGTTACATGTATCCTAGCACAGATACGCAGTATTTT. Protein sequence: CASSYMYPSTDTQYF.

This rearrangement joins TRBV7-9 to TRBJ2-1; 7 bases match TRBD1. The V gene end was trimmed by 5 bases and the J gene end by 6 bases; junction bases not matched to a gene: 10. This CDR3 is 15 amino acids long. Germline loops: CDR1 SEHNR, CDR2 FQNEAQ (reference sequence). The CDR3 DNA is TGTGCCAGCAGCCCAGGGACAGCCCGGGGCAATGAGCAGTTCTTC. Translation: CASSPGTARGNEQFF. Filled out from reference TRBV7-9 and TRBJ2-1, the complete variable domain reads DTGVSQNPRHKITKRGQNVTFRCDPISEHNRLYWYRQTLGQGPEFLTYFQNEAQLEKSRLLSDRFSAERPKGSFSTLEIQRTEQGDSAMYLCASSPGTARGNEQFFGPGTRLTVL.

V gene TRBV3-1 combines with J gene TRBJ2-1; a weak D match, TRBD2 (5 bases). This CDR3 has 12 amino acids. Per germline, CDR1 LGHDT and CDR2 YNNKEL (reference sequence). V shed 6 bases and J shed 8 bases, with 11 bases lying between them. In DNA, the CDR3 is TGTGCCAGCAGTCCTTTCGGGGATGAGCAGTTCTTC. It specifies CASSPFGDEQFF.

This clonotype was recorded at least ten times. This chain uses TRBV15 with TRBJ1-2; D is ambiguous. The CDR3 loop spans 15 amino acids. Germline lookup yields CDR1 LNHNV and CDR2 YYDKDF (reference sequence). V was cut by 0 bases and J by 3 bases, with 11 bases left in between. CDR3 loop: CATSRDSQAYYGYTF. The DNA of the CDR3 is TGTGCCACCAGCAGAGATTCTCAGGCCTACTATGGCTACACCTTC.

The gene calls are TRBV6-1 and TRBJ2-3; 10 bases line up with TRBD2. This CDR3 contains 16 residues. Trimming took 6 bases from V and 1 from J; bases not matched to a gene: 7. Germline CDR1 and CDR2: MNHNS and SASEGT. The CDR3 spells CASRWGTSAGTDTQYF. The CDR3 nucleotides read TGTGCCAGCAGGTGGGGGACTAGCGCCGGCACAGATACGCAGTATTTT.

The CDR3, as DNA: TGTGCCAGCAGTGAGACACAGGGGGTTCTAAACAATGAGCAGTTCTTC. It encodes CASSETQGVLNNEQFF. The rearrangement uses TRBV6-6 and TRBJ2-1, with 8 bases fitting TRBD1. The CDR3 is made up of 16 amino acids. Germline CDR1 and CDR2: MNHNY and SVGAGI (reference sequence). Unmatched junction bases numbered 11, after V lost 5 bases and J lost 5 bases.

This clonotype was recorded a few times. The rearrangement joins TRBV6-1 to TRBJ1-2; D is unresolved. CDR3 length: 15 amino acids. V was cut by 0 bases and J by 4 bases, with 12 bases left in between. Germline V CDR1 and CDR2: MNHNS, SASEGT. The CDR3 sequence: CASSEAGGSGYGYTF. DNA for the CDR3: TGTGCCAGCAGTGAAGCCGGAGGCTCCGGCTATGGCTACACCTTC.

In regard to this clonotype: The junction differs from germline at one of its ends, possibly a read error. The chain employs TRBV2 and TRBJ2-3; unclear D gene. Germline assignment: CDR1 SNHLY and CDR2 FYNNEI. The CDR3 is 11 residues long. The CDR3, as DNA: TGTGCCAGCGGTGAGGAAGATACGCAGTATTTT. This codes for CASGEEDTQYF.

The rearrangement joins TRBV2 to TRBJ2-3; D tentatively reads TRBD1 or TRBD2 (5 bases each). The germline V gene has CDR1 SNHLY and CDR2 FYNNEI. Trimming pared 2 bases from V and 4 bases from J, leaving 10 bases between. The CDR3 is 14 residues long. CDR3: CASSERRGADTQYF. The CDR3 DNA follows: TGTGCCAGCAGTGAAAGGAGAGGGGCAGATACGCAGTATTTT.

The chain employs TRBV7-9 and TRBJ2-7; no reliable D call. The length of the CDR3 is 15 residues. Germline V CDR1 and CDR2: SEHNR, FQNEAQ (reference sequence). The V and J ends lost 4 bases and 3 bases respectively, with 16 bases between them. The CDR3 spells CASSSGRPDHYEQYF. Written as DNA, the CDR3 is TGTGCCAGCAGCTCAGGACGGCCGGACCACTACGAGCAGTACTTC.

Comments on this clonotype: A much larger clone differs from this one at a single base, so this may be a read error. The J gene is TRBJ2-3, the V gene TRBV20-1; 11 bases align to TRBD2. The germline gives CDR1 DFQATT, CDR2 SNEGSKA (reference sequence). This CDR3 has 14 amino acids. With 4 bases clipped from V and 1 base from J, the junction kept 1 base outside the gene matches. This CDR3 reads CSAILAGGTDTQYF. The DNA for the CDR3 is TGCAGTGCTATACTAGCGGGGGGCACAGATACGCAGTATTTT.

In its sample, this clonotype was seen many times. The chain couples TRBV7-2 to TRBJ2-7; D is unclear. This CDR3 has 15 amino acids. Between the trimmed V and J ends, which lost 4 bases and 3 bases, there was a span of 16 bases. CDR1 and CDR2 (germline): SGHTA, FQGNSA. The CDR3 DNA reads TGTGCCAGCAGCTCCAGAGCTTATTTAAACTACGAGCAGTACTTC. As protein: CASSSRAYLNYEQYF. The whole variable domain, remainder taken from reference TRBV7-2 and TRBJ2-7, is GAGVSQSPSNKVTEKGKDVELRCDPISGHTALYWYRQSLGQGLEFLIYFQGNSAPDKSGLPSDRFSAERTGGSVSTLTIQRTQQEDSAVYLCASSSRAYLNYEQYFGPGTRLTVT.

This clonotype was seen more than once but under ten times. The rearrangement links TRBV5-4 to TRBJ2-7, with 10 bases lining up with TRBD2. The end of the DNA aligns better with TRBJ2-5, so the J call may be wrong. Germline CDR1 SGHNT, CDR2 YYREEE (reference sequence). CDR3 length equals 17 residues. Written as DNA, the CDR3 is TGTGCCAGCAGCTTTTATGCTAGCGGGAGAGATTTAGAGACCCAGTACTTC. Encoded protein: CASSFYASGRDLETQYF.

The gene calls are TRBV13 and TRBJ1-1; D gene ambiguous. The ends were cut back, 2 bases at V and 5 bases at J, with 12 bases in the middle. From germline, CDR1 is PRHDT and CDR2 FYEKMQ (reference sequence). There are 14 residues in the CDR3. CDR3 sequence (DNA): TGTGCCAGCAGCTTAAGAGGGTTTATGACTGAAGCTTTCTTT. As protein: CASSLRGFMTEAFF.

J is TRBJ1-4 and V is TRBV29-1; D call uncertain. CDR1 SQVTM and CDR2 ANQGSEA come from the germline V gene. The CDR3 runs to 12 residues. The V end was cut by 5 bases, the J end by 11 bases, with 15 bases between. CDR3 protein: CSVSWRGLKLFF. Here the CDR3 DNA reads TGCAGCGTTTCGTGGAGAGGGTTGAAACTGTTTTTT.